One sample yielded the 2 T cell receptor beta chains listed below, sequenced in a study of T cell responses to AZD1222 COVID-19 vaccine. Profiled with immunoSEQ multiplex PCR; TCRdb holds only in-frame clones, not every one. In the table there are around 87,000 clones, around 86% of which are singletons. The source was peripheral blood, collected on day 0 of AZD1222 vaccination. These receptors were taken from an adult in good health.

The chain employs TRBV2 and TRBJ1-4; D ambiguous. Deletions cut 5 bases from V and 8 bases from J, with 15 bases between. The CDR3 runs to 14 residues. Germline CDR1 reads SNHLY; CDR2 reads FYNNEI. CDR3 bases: TGTGCCAGCAGTCAGGAGGTCCCGGGGGAAAAACTGTTTTTT. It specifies CASSQEVPGEKLFF.

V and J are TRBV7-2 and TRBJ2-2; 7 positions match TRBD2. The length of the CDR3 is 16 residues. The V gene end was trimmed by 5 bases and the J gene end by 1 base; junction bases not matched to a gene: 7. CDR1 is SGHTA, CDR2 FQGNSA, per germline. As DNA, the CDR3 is TGTGCCAGCAGCCCTCTTTTAGCGGGGAACACCGGGGAGCTGTTTTTT. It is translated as CASSPLLAGNTGELFF.